This is a list of T cell receptor beta chains from one sample in a study of shared clonotypes between healthy human individuals. Repertoires were generated with immunoSEQ multiplex PCR, while TCRdb's copy carries only in-frame clones and drops some. The sample lists some 2 million clones, about 95% occurring once. Sequenced: naive CD8+ T cells sorted from blood. Receptor source: a man between 18 and 29 years old in good health. Both conserved end residues are part of each CDR3. Fields, in order: clone size, V gene, J gene, D gene, CDR3 DNA, CDR3 protein. A D gene is named only where the DNA matches it firmly. Clone sizes are given selectively: once, few, many, or a class where the clone is expanded.

.,TRBV19,TRBJ1-1,.,TGTGCCAGTGCCGTGGGGCTGAACACTGAAGCTTTCTTT,CASAVGLNTEAFF
.,TRBV5-4,TRBJ2-6,.,TGTGCCAGCAGTTACTATCAAGACTCTGGGGCCAACGTCCTGACTTTC,CASSYYQDSGANVLTF
few,TRBV30,TRBJ1-2,.,TGTGCCTTCTCCCGGGGAGCTAACTATGGCTACACCTTC,CAFSRGANYGYTF
once,TRBV2,TRBJ2-3,.,TGTGCCAGCAGTGGAAACAGAGTCTCTAGCACAGATACGCAGTATTTT,CASSGNRVSSTDTQYF
.,TRBV4-1,TRBJ2-3,TRBD2,TGCGCCAGCAGCCAAATGGGACTAGCGGGGGATTATGATACGCAGTATTTT,CASSQMGLAGDYDTQYF
.,TRBV9,TRBJ2-3,.,TGTGCCAGCAGCGTAGGGGCGGGCAGCACAGATACGCAGTATTTT,CASSVGAGSTDTQYF
.,TRBV29-1,TRBJ2-7,.,TGCAGCGTCCGAGGAGGGGATAACCCCTACGAGCAGTACTTC,CSVRGGDNPYEQYF
once,TRBV9,TRBJ2-3,.,TGTGCCAGCAGCCCCTCGGGCGCCACAGATACGCAGTATTTT,CASSPSGATDTQYF
.,TRBV10-1,TRBJ2-7,TRBD1,TGCGCCAGCAGTGAGTCGCAACAGGGGGCCTACGAGCAGTACTTC,CASSESQQGAYEQYF
.,TRBV29-1,TRBJ2-6,.,TGCAGCGTTGTGGGAGACCCTTACTCTGGGGCCAACGTCCTGACTTTC,CSVVGDPYSGANVLTF
.,TRBV2,TRBJ2-7,TRBD2,TGTGCCAGCGCCGGACTAGCGGTTTCCTACGAGCAGTACTTC,CASAGLAVSYEQYF
.,TRBV28,TRBJ2-5,TRBD2,TGTGCCAGCAGGGTGACTAGCGGGGGCCTACAAGAGACCCAGTACTTC,CASRVTSGGLQETQYF
.,TRBV30,TRBJ1-6,TRBD1,TGTGCCTGGAGTGTATGGGGCAGGGGGTCTTCACCCCTCCACTTT,CAWSVWGRGSSPLHF
.,TRBV4-1,TRBJ2-5,.,TGCGCCAGCAGCCTACTTCAAAGTGAACGAGAGACCCAGTACTTC,CASSLLQSERETQYF
.,TRBV7-9,TRBJ2-2,.,TGTGCCAGCAGCTTCGGCAACACCGGGGAGCTGTTTTTT,CASSFGNTGELFF
.,TRBV4-1,TRBJ1-4,.,TGCGCCAGCAGCCCCCGGGACGTCCGTAATGAAAAACTGTTTTTT,CASSPRDVRNEKLFF
.,TRBV4-1,TRBJ2-7,TRBD2,TGCGCCAGCAGCCAAGAGGACCGGGAGGGGTACGAGCAGTACTTC,CASSQEDREGYEQYF
.,TRBV5-1,TRBJ1-1,.,TGCGCCAGCAGCCAGGATCAGGGGTGGGGCACTGAAGCTTTCTTT,CASSQDQGWGTEAFF
.,TRBV15,TRBJ1-1,TRBD1,TGTGCCACCAGCAGAGATCTAGGACAGGATTACACTGAAGCTTTCTTT,CATSRDLGQDYTEAFF
once,TRBV5-1,TRBJ2-7,.,TGCGCCAGCAGCTCGGACAAGATGGGCGAGCAGTACTTC,CASSSDKMGEQYF
.,TRBV10-3,TRBJ1-1,.,TGTGCCATCACCTCCGAGGTGCGGAACACTGAAGCTTTCTTT,CAITSEVRNTEAFF
.,TRBV29-1,TRBJ2-3,TRBD2,TGCAGCCGATATCACAGACCGGCGACTAGCGGGAGTGACGGCACAGATACGCAGTATTTT,CSRYHRPATSGSDGTDTQYF
.,TRBV28,TRBJ2-1,.,TGTGCCAGCAGTTTACCGGCTAGTGAAGGCAAAGATGAGCAGTTCTTC,CASSLPASEGKDEQFF
.,TRBV11-3,TRBJ1-1,TRBD1,TGTGCCAGCAGCCGGACAGGGGATGAAGCTTTCTTT,CASSRTGDEAFF
.,TRBV30,TRBJ2-7,.,TGTGCCTGGAGTCACCGATACGAGCAGTACTTC,CAWSHRYEQYF
once,TRBV7-9,TRBJ2-3,.,TGTGCCAGCAGCGCCTCCTGGGGGGTGGGCACAGATACGCAGTATTTT,CASSASWGVGTDTQYF
.,TRBV7-9,TRBJ1-1,.,TGTGCCAGCAGCCCGATGGACACTGAAGCTTTCTTT,CASSPMDTEAFF
.,TRBV28,TRBJ1-3,TRBD1,TGTGCCAGCAGTTTAACAGGGGCTCTCTCTGGAAACACCATATATTTT,CASSLTGALSGNTIYF
.,TRBV6-5,TRBJ1-1,.,TGTGCCAGCAGTTATTACAGGGAGGGGCCTGAAGCTTTCTTT,CASSYYREGPEAFF
.,TRBV6-1,TRBJ1-2,.,TGTGCCAGCAGTGAACCTGCTAACTATGGCTACACCTTC,CASSEPANYGYTF
.,TRBV6-5,TRBJ1-5,TRBD1,TGTGCCAGCAGGGCAGGGGGTGACAATCAGCCCCAGCATTTT,CASRAGGDNQPQHF
.,TRBV13,TRBJ2-2,TRBD2,TGTGCCAGCAGCTTAGTAGAAGCGGGAGGGCCCGGGGAGCTGTTTTTT,CASSLVEAGGPGELFF
.,TRBV9,TRBJ2-3,TRBD2,TGTGCCAGCAGCGTAATAGCGGGGGGAGCAGATACGCAGTATTTT,CASSVIAGGADTQYF
.,TRBV4-1,TRBJ1-1,TRBD1,TGCGCCAGCAGCCTGACAGGGCGCGCTGAAGCTTTCTTT,CASSLTGRAEAFF
.,TRBV9,TRBJ2-7,.,TGTGCCAGCAGCGTAGGTGAGCGAATCTACGAGCAGTACTTC,CASSVGERIYEQYF
.,TRBV27,TRBJ2-3,.,TGTGCCAGCGGGCCCGGGCCCAGCGATACGCAGTATTTT,CASGPGPSDTQYF
.,TRBV4-3,TRBJ1-1,.,TGCGCCAGCAGCCATACAGTGAACACTGAAGCTTTCTTT,CASSHTVNTEAFF
.,TRBV6-5,TRBJ2-4,TRBD1,TGTGCCAGCAGTTCCAGGACAGGTCTTGAGGGGAACATTCAGTACTTC,CASSSRTGLEGNIQYF
once,TRBV19,TRBJ2-1,.,TGTGCCAGTAGTGGAGGTGAGCAGTTCTTC,CASSGGEQFF
.,TRBV30,TRBJ2-2,.,TGTGCCTGGGGGGGACACTCTAACGAGCTGTTTTTT,CAWGGHSNELFF
.,TRBV9,TRBJ1-6,.,TGTGCCAGCAGCGTAAGCAGGGACCTGAGCTCCTATAATTCACCCCTCCACTTT,CASSVSRDLSSYNSPLHF
.,TRBV7-9,TRBJ1-6,.,TGTGCCAGCAGCTTACAACAGTCTAATTCACCCCTCCACTTT,CASSLQQSNSPLHF
.,TRBV4-1,TRBJ2-7,.,TGCGCCAGCAGCCAAACGCAGCACTCCTACGAGCAGTACTTC,CASSQTQHSYEQYF
.,TRBV9,TRBJ2-2,.,TGTGCCAGCAGCGTATGGTCTTCCCCCGGGGAGCTGTTTTTT,CASSVWSSPGELFF
.,TRBV6-1,TRBJ2-7,.,TGTGCCAGCAGCCCCGACATCTTACTAGCCTACGAGCAGTACTTC,CASSPDILLAYEQYF
.,TRBV5-1,TRBJ1-1,TRBD1,TGCGCCAGCAGCTCGGACAGGGTGAACACTGAAGCTTTCTTT,CASSSDRVNTEAFF
.,TRBV14,TRBJ2-4,TRBD2,TGTGCCAGCAGTCCCGGACCGGGACTAGAAAGATCTCACATTCAGTACTTC,CASSPGPGLERSHIQYF
.,TRBV2,TRBJ1-2,.,TGTGCCAGCAGTGATCCTTTCTGGGGGACCAACTATGGCTACACCTTC,CASSDPFWGTNYGYTF